What follows is one T cell receptor beta chain and its context. This record belongs to a study of blood T cell repertoires in COVID-19. The CDR3 spans 13 residues. V lost 5 bases and J lost 6, with 14 bases in between. Some clones are missing from TCRdb's copy, which holds only in-frame ones; the method was immunoSEQ multiplex PCR. The sample holds roughly 250,000 clones, around 88% seen once. The sequence came from a man under 40 with acute or convalescent COVID-19. The sample was peripheral blood. The chain links TRBV12-3 or TRBV12-4 to TRBJ2-7, with a weak D call TRBD1 (6 bases). CDR3 region: CASSQQQGREQYF. The CDR3 DNA follows: TGTGCCAGCAGTCAACAACAGGGCCGCGAGCAGTACTTC.